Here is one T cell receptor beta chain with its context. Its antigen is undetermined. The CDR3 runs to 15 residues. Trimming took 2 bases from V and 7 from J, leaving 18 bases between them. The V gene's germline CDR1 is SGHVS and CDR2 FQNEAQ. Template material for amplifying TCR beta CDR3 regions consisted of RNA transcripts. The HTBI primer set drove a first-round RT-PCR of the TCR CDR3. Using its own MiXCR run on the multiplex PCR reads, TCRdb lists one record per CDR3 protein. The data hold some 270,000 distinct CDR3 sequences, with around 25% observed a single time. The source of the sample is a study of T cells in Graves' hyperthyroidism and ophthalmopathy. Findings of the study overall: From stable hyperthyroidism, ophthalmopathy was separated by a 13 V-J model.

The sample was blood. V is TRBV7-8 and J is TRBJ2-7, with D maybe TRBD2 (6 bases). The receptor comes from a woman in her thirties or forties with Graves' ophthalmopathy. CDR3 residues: CASSLWGLVTREQYF. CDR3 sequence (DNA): TGTGCCAGCAGCTTATGGGGACTCGTAACGCGGGAGCAGTACTTC.